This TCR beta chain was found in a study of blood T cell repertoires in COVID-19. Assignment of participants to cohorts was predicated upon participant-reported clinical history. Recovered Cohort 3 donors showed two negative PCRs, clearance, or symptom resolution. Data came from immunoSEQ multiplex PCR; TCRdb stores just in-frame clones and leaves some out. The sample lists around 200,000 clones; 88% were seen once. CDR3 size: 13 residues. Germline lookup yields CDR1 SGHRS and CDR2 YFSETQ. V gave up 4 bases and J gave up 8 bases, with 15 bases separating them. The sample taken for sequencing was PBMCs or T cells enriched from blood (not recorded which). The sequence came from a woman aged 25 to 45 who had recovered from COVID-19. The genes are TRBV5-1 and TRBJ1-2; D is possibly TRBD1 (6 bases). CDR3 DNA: TGCGCCAGCAGCGCCGACAGGATCGGAGGCTACACCTTC. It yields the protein CASSADRIGGYTF.